A single sample gave rise to the 14 T cell receptor beta chains below, sequenced in a study of shared clonotypes between healthy human individuals. Produced via immunoSEQ multiplex PCR; TCRdb's table is partial and in-frame only. Of 600,000 to 750,000 clones detected, just under 75% appear once; the ten largest clones hold under 2%. The sequenced sample consisted of memory CD4+ T cells sorted from blood. Noted subset: CD45RA-negative fraction. Receptors were obtained from a woman in her 30s in good health.

The chain employs TRBV9 and TRBJ2-3; 9 bases agree with TRBD2. This CDR3 is 17 amino acids long. Germline values: CDR1 SGDLS, CDR2 YYNGEE. The J segment lost 2 bases and the V segment lost 2 bases, leaving 9 bases of the junction unmatched. The CDR3 bases are TGTGCCAGCAGCGTTGGCGGGAGGGCCGCGGTCACAGATACGCAGTATTTT. This gives the protein CASSVGGRAAVTDTQYF.

To note about this clone: A far larger clone differs by one base, so this is likely a read error. V is TRBV7-3 and J is TRBJ2-2; D is possibly TRBD2 (6 bases). The CDR3 covers 13 residues. Germline V gene sequence: CDR1 SGHTA, CDR2 FQGTGA. V lost 6 bases and J 1 base, leaving 6 bases between the germline ends. The chain's CDR3 is CASRRENTGELFF. CDR3 DNA sequence: TGTGCCAGCAGGCGGGAGAACACCGGGGAGCTGTTTTTT.

This clone came up a few times. The V and J genes are TRBV9 and TRBJ2-2; 13 nucleotides agree with TRBD2. Germline assignment: CDR1 SGDLS and CDR2 YYNGEE. There are 17 residues in the CDR3. After removal of 4 bases from V and 5 bases from J, the junction contained 8 bases not matched to a gene. CDR3 residues: CASSRFGTSGVTGELFF. The CDR3, as DNA: TGTGCCAGCAGCAGATTCGGGACTAGCGGGGTTACCGGGGAGCTGTTTTTT.

This clone was detected many times. The sample contains more than one DNA sequence encoding this CDR3. The chain combines TRBV5-1 with TRBJ1-2, with 9 bases lining up with TRBD1. Germline CDR1 reads SGHRS; CDR2 reads YFSETQ. The CDR3 runs to 15 residues. Trimming removed 0 bases from V and 7 bases from J; junction bases left unmatched: 7. CDR3 protein: CASSLGDRDIGGYTF. The CDR3 nucleotides read TGCGCCAGCAGCTTGGGGGACAGGGACATAGGTGGCTACACCTTC. Filled out from reference TRBV5-1 and TRBJ1-2, the complete variable domain reads KAGVTQTPRYLIKTRGQQVTLSCSPISGHRSVSWYQQTPGQGLQFLFEYFSETQRNKGNFPGRFSGRQFSNSRSEMNVSTLELGDSALYLCASSLGDRDIGGYTFGSGTRLTVV.

The chain has TRBV7-6 and TRBJ2-7; 11 bases are a match to TRBD2. The length of the CDR3 is 13 residues. Germline V gene sequence: CDR1 SGHVS, CDR2 FNYEAQ. The ends lost 3 bases at V and 5 bases at J; junction bases unmatched: 0. The CDR3 DNA reads as TGTGCCAGCAGCTTGACTAGCGGGAACGAGCAGTACTTC. It translates to CASSLTSGNEQYF.

V and J are TRBV28 and TRBJ1-1; the D is unclear. The CDR3 is 14 residues long. V lost 4 bases and J 1 base, leaving 10 bases between the germline ends. Germline lookup yields CDR1 MDHEN and CDR2 SYDVKM. CDR3 nucleotide sequence: TGTGCCAGCAGTTCCATACACAAGAACACTGAAGCTTTCTTT. Its translation is CASSSIHKNTEAFF.

This clone was counted a few times. The chain recombines TRBV15 with TRBJ2-3; the match to TRBD1 covers 9 bases. This CDR3 is built from 20 residues. V dropped 1 base and J dropped 4; count of bases not matched to a gene: 18. Germline-derived CDR1 and CDR2 are LNHNV and YYDKDF (reference sequence). CDR3 coding DNA: TGTGCCACCAGCAGAGTCCACTGGTCCTCCGGGACAGGGCGCGCAGATACGCAGTATTTT. Amino acid sequence: CATSRVHWSSGTGRADTQYF.

The sample holds many counts of this clone. V usage is TRBV19 and J usage is TRBJ2-7, with D perhaps matching TRBD1 (5 bases). The V and J ends lost 6 bases and 3 bases respectively, with 30 bases between them. The CDR3 sequence is 19 residues long. The germline CDR1 and CDR2 sequences are LNHDA and SQIVND (reference sequence). The DNA for the CDR3 is TGTGCCAGTAGGAAGAAACCAGGGCCCGTATCAATATTCGGCTACGAGCAGTACTTC. Translation: CASRKKPGPVSIFGYEQYF.

V gene TRBV29-1 combines with J gene TRBJ2-2, with 9 bases that match TRBD2. In germline, CDR1 is SQVTM, CDR2 ANQGSEA. J gave up 6 bases and V 5 bases, and 7 bases lay outside the gene matches. The CDR3 length is 14 residues. CDR3 nucleotide sequence: TGCAGCGTTTTTAGCGGGAGAGTCCCCGGGGAGCTGTTTTTT. Its translation is CSVFSGRVPGELFF.

There are a few counts of this clone. Other DNA sequences in the same sample also yield this CDR3. The chain recombines TRBV20-1 with TRBJ2-5; a weak D match, TRBD1 (6 bases). Germline V gives CDR1 DFQATT, CDR2 SNEGSKA (reference sequence). There are 11 residues in the CDR3. Trimming removed 5 bases at V and 5 bases at J, with 9 bases between. The CDR3 is CSARTAETQYF. In DNA, the CDR3 is TGCAGTGCTCGGACAGCGGAGACCCAGTACTTC.

The chain recombines TRBV27 with TRBJ2-1; D gene ambiguous. CDR3 size: 15 residues. Germline lookup yields CDR1 MNHEY and CDR2 SMNVEV (reference sequence). V was pared by 5 bases and J by 0 bases, with 11 bases between. This CDR3 reads CASSPSMSSYNEQFF. In nucleotides, the CDR3 is TGTGCCAGCAGTCCCTCGATGAGCTCCTACAATGAGCAGTTCTTC.

V and J are TRBV5-1 and TRBJ2-5; D tentatively fits TRBD1 or TRBD2 (7 bases each). The CDR3 is 16 amino acids. Trimming pared 4 bases from V and 5 bases from J, leaving 21 bases between. In germline, CDR1 is SGHRS, CDR2 YFSETQ. The CDR3 protein is CASSRQGAGPGETQYF. The CDR3 region has the DNA TGCGCCAGCAGCCGACAGGGAGCGGGACCAGGGGAGACCCAGTACTTC.

This clone was recorded a few times. The genes are TRBV5-5 and TRBJ2-7; D may be TRBD1 or TRBD2 (5 bases each). The CDR3 extends over 15 amino acids. CDR1 and CDR2 from the germline V gene are SGHKS and YYEKEE (reference sequence). V dropped 4 bases and J dropped 0 bases, with 14 bases sitting between them. Written as DNA, the CDR3 is TGTGCCAGCAGCACCGCCTGGGACGGCTCCTACGAGCAGTACTTC. It specifies CASSTAWDGSYEQYF.

The chain uses TRBV5-1 and TRBJ2-5, with 10 positions matching TRBD1. The CDR3 length is 14 residues. The germline V gene has CDR1 SGHRS and CDR2 YFSETQ. The V segment lost 4 bases and the J segment 5 bases; nucleotides outside the gene matches: 5. The CDR3 loop reads CASSHGQGGETQYF. In nucleotides, the CDR3 is TGCGCCAGCAGCCATGGACAGGGGGGCGAGACCCAGTACTTC. Complete variable domain (other parts from reference TRBV5-1 and TRBJ2-5): KAGVTQTPRYLIKTRGQQVTLSCSPISGHRSVSWYQQTPGQGLQFLFEYFSETQRNKGNFPGRFSGRQFSNSRSEMNVSTLELGDSALYLCASSHGQGGETQYFGPGTRLLVL.